The following is a T cell receptor beta chain sequence with its context. Its antigen is undetermined. Treatment of the sample: approximately 9-day PBMC culture with coronavirus spike peptide pools or control peptides (ViraFEST assay). Each well received around 1.8 million PBMCs, cultured with around 10 IU/ml IL-2 and around 9.8 ug/ml peptide pools. This sample was included in a study of vaccination and CD4 T cells after COVID-19. Turning to the study itself: With 8 or 9 mild cases and one severe, convalescent patients were SARS-CoV-2 positive by nasal swab PCR. Overlapping SARS-CoV-2, HCoV-NL63, HCoV-OC43 and HCoV-229E spike peptides were used to stimulate cells.

The V and J ends lost 8 bases and 13 bases, in that order; junction bases with no gene match: 10. Looked up from germline, CDR1 is SNHLY and CDR2 is FYNNEI. This CDR3 contains 12 residues. The Oncomine TCR Beta short-read assay was what sequenced the DNA obtained from cultured CD4+ T cells. DNA came from CD4+ T cells after culture. TCRdb fed the PCR reads into MiXCR, producing one record per CDR3 protein. The data show approximately 14,000 distinct CDR3 sequences, 30% seen once. This receptor was taken from a human donor with COVID-19. The chain recombines TRBV2 with TRBJ2-5; 10 nucleotides agree with TRBD1. Sequenced material: cultured CD4+ T cells from blood. The CDR3, as DNA: TGTGCCAGCGGACAGGGGGGAACTTATCGGTACTTC. Protein: CASGQGGTYRYF. Full variable domain (remainder filled in from reference TRBV2 and TRBJ2-5): EPEVTQTPSHQVTQMGQEVILRCVPISNHLYFYWYRQILGQKVEFLVSFYNNEISEKSEIFDDQFSVERPDGSNFTLKIRSTKLEDSAMYFCASGQGGTYRYFGPGTRLLVL.